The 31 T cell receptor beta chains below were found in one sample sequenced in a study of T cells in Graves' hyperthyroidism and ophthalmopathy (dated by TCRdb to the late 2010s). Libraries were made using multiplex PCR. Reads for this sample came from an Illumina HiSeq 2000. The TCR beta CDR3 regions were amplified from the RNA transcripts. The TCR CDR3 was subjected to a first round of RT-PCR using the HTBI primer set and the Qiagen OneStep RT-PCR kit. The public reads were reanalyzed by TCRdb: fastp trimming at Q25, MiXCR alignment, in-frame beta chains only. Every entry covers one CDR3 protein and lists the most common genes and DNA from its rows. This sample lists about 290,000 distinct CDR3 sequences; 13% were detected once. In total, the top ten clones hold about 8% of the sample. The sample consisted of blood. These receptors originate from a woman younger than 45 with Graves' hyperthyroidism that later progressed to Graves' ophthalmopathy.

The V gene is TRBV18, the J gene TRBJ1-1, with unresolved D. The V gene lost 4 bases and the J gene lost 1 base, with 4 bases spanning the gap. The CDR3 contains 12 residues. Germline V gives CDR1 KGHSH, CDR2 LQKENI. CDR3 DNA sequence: TGTGCCAGCTCACGACAGAACACTGAAGCTTTCTTT. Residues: CASSRQNTEAFF.

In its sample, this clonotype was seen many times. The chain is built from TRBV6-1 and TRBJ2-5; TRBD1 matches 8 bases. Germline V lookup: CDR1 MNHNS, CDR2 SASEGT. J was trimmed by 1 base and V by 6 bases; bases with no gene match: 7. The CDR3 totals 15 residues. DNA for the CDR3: TGTGCCAGCAGGACAGGGACAGGCGGCCAAGAGACCCAGTACTTC. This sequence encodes CASRTGTGGQETQYF.

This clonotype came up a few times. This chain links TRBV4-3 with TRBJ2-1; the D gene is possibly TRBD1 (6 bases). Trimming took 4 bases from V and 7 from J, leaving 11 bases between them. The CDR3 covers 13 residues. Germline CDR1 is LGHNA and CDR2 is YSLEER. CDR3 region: CASSPYRGNEQFF. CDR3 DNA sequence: TGCGCCAGCAGCCCGTATAGGGGGAATGAGCAGTTCTTC.

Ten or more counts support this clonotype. CDR3 protein: CASKGASGGTYEQYF. CDR3 DNA sequence: TGTGCCAGCAAGGGAGCCAGCGGAGGTACCTACGAGCAGTACTTC. The chain joins TRBV6-1 to TRBJ2-7; weak D call: TRBD2 (5 bases). The CDR3 has 15 amino acids. The germline V gene encodes CDR1 MNHNS and CDR2 SASEGT. V dropped 7 bases and J dropped 2 bases, with 18 bases sitting between them.

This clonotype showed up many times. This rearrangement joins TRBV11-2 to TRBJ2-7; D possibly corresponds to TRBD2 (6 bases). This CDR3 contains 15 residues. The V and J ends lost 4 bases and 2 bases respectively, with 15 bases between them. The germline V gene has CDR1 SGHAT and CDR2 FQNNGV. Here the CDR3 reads CASSSGLTPTYEQYF. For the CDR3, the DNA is TGTGCCAGCAGCTCCGGACTAACCCCGACCTACGAGCAGTACTTC. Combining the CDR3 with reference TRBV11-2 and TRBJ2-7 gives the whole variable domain EAGVAQSPRYKIIEKRQSVAFWCNPISGHATLYWYQQILGQGPKLLIQFQNNGVVDDSQLPKDRFSAERLKGVDSTLKIQPAKLEDSAVYLCASSSGLTPTYEQYFGPGTRLTVT.

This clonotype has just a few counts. This CDR3 is CASSLQLAGDYNEQFF. The CDR3 nucleotides are TGTGCCAGCAGCTTGCAGCTAGCGGGAGATTACAATGAGCAGTTCTTC. V usage is TRBV5-4 and J usage is TRBJ2-1; TRBD2 matches 10 bases. Germline loops: CDR1 SGHNT, CDR2 YYREEE (reference sequence). With 1 base clipped from V and 4 bases from J, the junction kept 5 bases outside the gene matches. This CDR3 comprises 16 residues.

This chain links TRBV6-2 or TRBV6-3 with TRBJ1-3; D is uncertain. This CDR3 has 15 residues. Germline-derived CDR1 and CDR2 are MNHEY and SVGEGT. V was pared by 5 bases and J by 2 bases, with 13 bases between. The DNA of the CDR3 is TGTGCCAGCAGTCCGTCTCCGGGTCCTGGAAACACCATATATTTT. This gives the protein CASSPSPGPGNTIYF.

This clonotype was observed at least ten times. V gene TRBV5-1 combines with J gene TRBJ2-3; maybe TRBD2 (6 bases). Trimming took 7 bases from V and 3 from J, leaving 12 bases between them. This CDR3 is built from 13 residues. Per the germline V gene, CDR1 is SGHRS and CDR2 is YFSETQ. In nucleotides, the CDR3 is TGCGCCAGCGGAGGGACGCAAACAGATACGCAGTATTTT. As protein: CASGGTQTDTQYF.

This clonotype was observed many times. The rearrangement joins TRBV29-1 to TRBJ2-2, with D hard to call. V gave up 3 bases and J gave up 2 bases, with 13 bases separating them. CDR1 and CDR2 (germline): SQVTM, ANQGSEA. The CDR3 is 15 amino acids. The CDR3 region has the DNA TGCAGCGTTGACTCGGCCCGAGGAAACACCGGGGAGCTGTTTTTT. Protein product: CSVDSARGNTGELFF.

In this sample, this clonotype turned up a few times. CDR3 DNA sequence: TGCGCCAGCAGCCCGGGGGGACTAGCCAACACCGGGGAGCTGTTTTTT. Encoded protein: CASSPGGLANTGELFF. The V gene is TRBV4-3, the J gene TRBJ2-2, with TRBD2 identical over 9 bases. CDR3 length: 16 amino acids. Germline assignment: CDR1 LGHNA and CDR2 YSLEER. Losses at the gene ends were 4 bases for V and 2 bases for J; bases not matched to a gene: 5.

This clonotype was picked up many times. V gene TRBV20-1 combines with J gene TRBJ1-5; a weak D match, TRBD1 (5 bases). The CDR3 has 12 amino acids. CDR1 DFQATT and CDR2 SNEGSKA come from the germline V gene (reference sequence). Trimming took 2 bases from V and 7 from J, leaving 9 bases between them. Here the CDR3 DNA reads TGCAGTGCTAGACAGGGAAGACAGCCCCAGCATTTT. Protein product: CSARQGRQPQHF.

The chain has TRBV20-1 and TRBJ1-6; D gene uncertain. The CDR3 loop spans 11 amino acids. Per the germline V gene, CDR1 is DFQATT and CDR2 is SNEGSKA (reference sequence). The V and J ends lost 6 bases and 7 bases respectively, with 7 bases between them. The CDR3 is CSALGNSPLHF. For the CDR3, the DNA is TGCAGTGCACTCGGGAATTCACCCCTCCACTTT.

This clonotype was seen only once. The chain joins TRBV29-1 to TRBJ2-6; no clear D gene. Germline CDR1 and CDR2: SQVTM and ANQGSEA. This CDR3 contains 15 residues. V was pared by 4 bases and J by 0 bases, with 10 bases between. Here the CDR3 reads CSVVTPGSGANVLTF. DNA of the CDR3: TGCAGCGTTGTCACTCCTGGCTCTGGGGCCAACGTCCTGACTTTC.

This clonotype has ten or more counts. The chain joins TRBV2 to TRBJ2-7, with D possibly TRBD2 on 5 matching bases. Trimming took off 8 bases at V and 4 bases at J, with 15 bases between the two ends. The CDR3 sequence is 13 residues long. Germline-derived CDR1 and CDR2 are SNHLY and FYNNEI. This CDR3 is CASGQAGGYEQYF. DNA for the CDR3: TGTGCCAGCGGGCAGGCGGGCGGATACGAGCAGTACTTC. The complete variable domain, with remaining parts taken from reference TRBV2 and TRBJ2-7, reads EPEVTQTPSHQVTQMGQEVILRCVPISNHLYFYWYRQILGQKVEFLVSFYNNEISEKSEIFDDQFSVERPDGSNFTLKIRSTKLEDSAMYFCASGQAGGYEQYFGPGTRLTVT.

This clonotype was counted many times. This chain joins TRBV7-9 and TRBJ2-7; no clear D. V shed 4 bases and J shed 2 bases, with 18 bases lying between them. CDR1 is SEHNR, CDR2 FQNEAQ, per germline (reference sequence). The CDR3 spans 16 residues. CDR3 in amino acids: CASSWAKGYTTYEQYF. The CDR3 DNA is TGTGCCAGCAGCTGGGCCAAGGGCTACACAACCTACGAGCAGTACTTC.

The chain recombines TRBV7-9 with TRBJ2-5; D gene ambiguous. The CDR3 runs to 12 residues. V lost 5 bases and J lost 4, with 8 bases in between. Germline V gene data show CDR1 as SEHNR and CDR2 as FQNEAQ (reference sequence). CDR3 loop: CASSPSAETQYF. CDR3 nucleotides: TGTGCCAGCAGCCCCTCGGCAGAGACCCAGTACTTC.

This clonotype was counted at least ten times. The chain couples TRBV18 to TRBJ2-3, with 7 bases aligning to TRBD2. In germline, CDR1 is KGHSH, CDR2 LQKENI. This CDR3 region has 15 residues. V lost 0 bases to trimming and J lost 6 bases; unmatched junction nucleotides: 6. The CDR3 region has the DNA TGTGCCAGCTCACCACCAGGACTAGGAGGGGATACGCAGTATTTT. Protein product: CASSPPGLGGDTQYF.

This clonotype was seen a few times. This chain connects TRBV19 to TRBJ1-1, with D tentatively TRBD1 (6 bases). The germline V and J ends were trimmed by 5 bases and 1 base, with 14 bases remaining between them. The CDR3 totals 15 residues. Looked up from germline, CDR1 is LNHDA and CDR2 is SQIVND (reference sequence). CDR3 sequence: CASSLDSWGNTEAFF. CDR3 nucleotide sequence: TGTGCCAGTAGTCTGGACAGTTGGGGGAACACTGAAGCTTTCTTT.

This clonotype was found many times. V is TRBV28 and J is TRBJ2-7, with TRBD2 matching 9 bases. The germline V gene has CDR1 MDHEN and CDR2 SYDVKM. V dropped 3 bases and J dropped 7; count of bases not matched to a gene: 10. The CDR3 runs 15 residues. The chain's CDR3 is CASSFYQAGGGEQYF. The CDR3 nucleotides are TGTGCCAGCAGTTTTTACCAGGCGGGAGGGGGGGAGCAGTACTTC.

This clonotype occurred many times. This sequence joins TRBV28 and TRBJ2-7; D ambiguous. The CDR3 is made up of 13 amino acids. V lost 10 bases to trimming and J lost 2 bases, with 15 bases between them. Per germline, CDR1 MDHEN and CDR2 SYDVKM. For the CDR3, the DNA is TGTGCCATCTCCGCCTCGACCCCCTACGAGCAGTACTTC. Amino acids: CAISASTPYEQYF.

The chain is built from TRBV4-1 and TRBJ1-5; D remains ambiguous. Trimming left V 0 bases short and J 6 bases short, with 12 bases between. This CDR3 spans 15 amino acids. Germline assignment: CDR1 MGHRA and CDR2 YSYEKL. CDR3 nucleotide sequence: TGCGCCAGCAGCCAAGAGGGATTCGGAGCTCAGCCCCAGCATTTT. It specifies CASSQEGFGAQPQHF.

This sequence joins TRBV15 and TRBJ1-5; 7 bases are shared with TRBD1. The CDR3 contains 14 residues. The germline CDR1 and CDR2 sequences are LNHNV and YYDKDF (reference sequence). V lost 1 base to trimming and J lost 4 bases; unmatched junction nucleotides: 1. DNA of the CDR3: TGTGCCACCAGCAGAGGACAGGGAAATCAGCCCCAGCATTTT. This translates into CATSRGQGNQPQHF.

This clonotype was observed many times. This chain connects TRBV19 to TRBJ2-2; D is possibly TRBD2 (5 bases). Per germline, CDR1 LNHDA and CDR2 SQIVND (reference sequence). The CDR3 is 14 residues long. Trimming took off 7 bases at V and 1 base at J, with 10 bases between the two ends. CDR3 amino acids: CASTRTLNTGELFF. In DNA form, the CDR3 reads TGTGCCAGTACGAGGACTTTGAACACCGGGGAGCTGTTTTTT.

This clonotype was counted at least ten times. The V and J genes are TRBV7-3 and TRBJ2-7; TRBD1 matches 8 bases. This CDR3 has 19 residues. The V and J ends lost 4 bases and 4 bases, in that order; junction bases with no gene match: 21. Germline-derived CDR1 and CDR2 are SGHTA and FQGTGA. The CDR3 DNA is TGTGCCAGCAGCTGCCGGCGCAGGGGGCGCGGATCGCCTTCTTACGAGCAGTACTTC. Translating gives CASSCRRRGRGSPSYEQYF.

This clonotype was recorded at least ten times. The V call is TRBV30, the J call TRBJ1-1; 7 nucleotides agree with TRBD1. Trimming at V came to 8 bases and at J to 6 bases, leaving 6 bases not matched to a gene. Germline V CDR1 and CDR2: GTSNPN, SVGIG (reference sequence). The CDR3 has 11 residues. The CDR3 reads CAGTGVAEAFF. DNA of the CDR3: TGTGCCGGCACAGGGGTAGCTGAAGCTTTCTTT.

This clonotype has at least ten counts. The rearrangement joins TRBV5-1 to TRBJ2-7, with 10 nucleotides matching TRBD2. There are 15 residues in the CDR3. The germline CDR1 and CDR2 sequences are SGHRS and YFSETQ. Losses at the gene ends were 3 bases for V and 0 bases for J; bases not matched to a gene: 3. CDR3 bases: TGCGCCAGCAGCTCTCTAGCGGGAGTCTCCTACGAGCAGTACTTC. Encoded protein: CASSSLAGVSYEQYF.

CDR3 DNA: TGTGCCAGCAGCCTAGCGGGACCTAACACCGGGGAGCTGTTTTTT. Amino acid sequence: CASSLAGPNTGELFF. The V call is TRBV6-1, the J call TRBJ2-2; 9 bases line up with TRBD2. The junction had 4 bases not matched to a gene; V was cut back by 6 bases and J by 2 bases. There are 15 residues in the CDR3. The germline V gene encodes CDR1 MNHNS and CDR2 SASEGT.

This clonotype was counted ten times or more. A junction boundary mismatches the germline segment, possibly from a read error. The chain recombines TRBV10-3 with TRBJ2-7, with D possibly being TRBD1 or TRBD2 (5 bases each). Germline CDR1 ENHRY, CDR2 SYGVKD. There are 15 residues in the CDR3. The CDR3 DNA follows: TGTGCCATCAGTGAGCCTGGGGGTATCTCCGACGAGCAGTACTTC. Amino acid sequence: CAISEPGGISDEQYF.

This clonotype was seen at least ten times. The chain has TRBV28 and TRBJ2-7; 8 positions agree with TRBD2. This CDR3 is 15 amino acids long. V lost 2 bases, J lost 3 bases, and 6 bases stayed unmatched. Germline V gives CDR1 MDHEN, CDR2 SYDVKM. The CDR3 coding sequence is TGTGCCAGCAGTTTAGGGTCAGCGGGGGTCTACGAGCAGTACTTC. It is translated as CASSLGSAGVYEQYF.

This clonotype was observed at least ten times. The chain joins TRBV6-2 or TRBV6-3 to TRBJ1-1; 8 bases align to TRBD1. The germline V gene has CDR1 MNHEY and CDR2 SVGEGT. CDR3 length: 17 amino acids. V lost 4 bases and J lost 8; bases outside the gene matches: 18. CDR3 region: CASSSTPPDRARGEAFF. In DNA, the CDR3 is TGTGCCAGCAGTTCCACCCCTCCGGACAGGGCCCGGGGCGAAGCTTTCTTT.

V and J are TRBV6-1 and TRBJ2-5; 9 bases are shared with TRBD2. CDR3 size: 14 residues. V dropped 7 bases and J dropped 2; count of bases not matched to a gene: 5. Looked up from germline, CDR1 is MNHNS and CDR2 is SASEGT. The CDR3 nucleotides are TGTGCCAGCAATAAGCGGGAGGTTCAAGAGACCCAGTACTTC. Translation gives CASNKREVQETQYF.